Below, 23 T cell receptor beta chains from the same sample are listed, as sequenced in a study of cytomegalovirus exposure and HLA in healthy donors (dated by TCRdb to the late 2010s). Libraries were constructed by the immunoSEQ multiplex PCR assay. For the multiplex PCR, a mixture combining 60 forward primers for TCR Vbeta segments and 13 reverse primers for TCR Jbeta segments was used. Here the immuneACCESS table is served through TCRdb, limited to in-frame sequences with V and J called. Missing clones are a known gap in these copies; in checked studies unresolved V genes cover under half, and the rest lacks a known reason. Across this sample there are under 150,000 clones, with just under 90% seen only once. 5.2% of the sample goes to the ten largest clones. The sequenced sample consisted of PBMCs. Source of these receptors: a woman aged 25-40 years in good health and CMV-seronegative.

V usage is TRBV18 and J usage is TRBJ2-7; TRBD1 matches 7 bases. The germline gives CDR1 KGHSH, CDR2 LQKENI. The CDR3 has 14 amino acids. V shed 1 base, J shed 5 bases, and the junction held 5 bases outside the gene matches. Here the CDR3 DNA reads TGTGCCAGCTCACCACTGGGACAGACCCACGAGCAGTACTTC. Protein: CASSPLGQTHEQYF. Full variable domain (outside the CDR3, taken from reference TRBV18 and TRBJ2-7): NAGVMQNPRHLVRRRGQEARLRCSPMKGHSHVYWYRQLPEEGLKFMVYLQKENIIDESGMPKERFSAEFPKEGPSILRIQQVVRGDSAAYFCASSPLGQTHEQYFGPGTRLTVT.

The rearrangement links TRBV5-1 to TRBJ1-5; D is perhaps TRBD1 (5 bases). The CDR3 is 15 amino acids. Germline-derived CDR1 and CDR2 are SGHRS and YFSETQ. V was shortened by 0 bases and J by 3 bases, with 10 bases between the two germline ends. As DNA, the CDR3 is TGCGCCAGCAGCTTGGGTGGGGGGGACAATCAGCCCCAGCATTTT. This encodes CASSLGGGDNQPQHF.

This clone was picked up a small number of times. The rearrangement joins TRBV18 to TRBJ2-3; 7 bases align to TRBD1. This CDR3 has 18 residues. The ends lost 3 bases at V and 0 bases at J; junction bases unmatched: 12. The germline gives CDR1 KGHSH, CDR2 LQKENI. The CDR3 nucleotides are TGTGCCAGCTCACCCAGAGGAACCGGGACAGATAGCACAGATACGCAGTATTTT. It specifies CASSPRGTGTDSTDTQYF.

The chain links TRBV7-9 to TRBJ2-5, with 9 bases identical to TRBD1. There are 13 residues in the CDR3. Germline V gene sequence: CDR1 SEHNR, CDR2 FQNEAQ (reference sequence). The J segment lost 4 bases and the V segment lost 6 bases, leaving 3 bases of the junction unmatched. DNA of the CDR3: TGTGCCAGCAGTCAACAGGGGGCAGAGACCCAGTACTTC. Its translation: CASSQQGAETQYF.

This clone was detected once. The rearrangement joins TRBV21-1 to TRBJ2-4; the table calls TRBD1, which could not be checked here. TRBV21-1 is tagged as a pseudogene. The CDR3 has 16 residues. The CDR3 coding sequence is TGTGCCAGCAGCTCGAGACAGGGGTTAGCCAAAAACATTCAGTACTTC. The encoded protein is CASSSRQGLAKNIQYF.

This clone was found a few times. The rearrangement uses TRBV5-1 and TRBJ2-7; TRBD1 agrees at 7 bases. V gave up 7 bases and J gave up 3 bases; unmatched junction bases: 7. Germline CDR1 SGHRS, CDR2 YFSETQ. There are 13 residues in the CDR3. The CDR3 here is CASHSGQVYEQYF. The CDR3 region has the DNA TGCGCCAGCCATTCTGGACAGGTCTACGAGCAGTACTTC.

V usage is TRBV2 and J usage is TRBJ2-4; possibly TRBD1 for D (5 bases). Germline V gene lookup returns CDR1 SNHLY and CDR2 FYNNEI. The CDR3 loop spans 15 amino acids. Trimming cost V 2 bases and J 0 bases, with 8 bases left between them. This CDR3 is CASSESDRAKNIQYF. In DNA, the CDR3 is TGTGCCAGCAGTGAATCCGACAGAGCCAAAAACATTCAGTACTTC.

The chain recombines TRBV11-2 with TRBJ2-7; D is possibly TRBD1 (5 bases). The germline V gene has CDR1 SGHAT and CDR2 FQNNGV. The CDR3 covers 14 residues. V shed 0 bases and J shed 5 bases, with 11 bases lying between them. The CDR3, as DNA: TGTGCCAGCAGCTTAGACAGGGAACGGAACGAGCAGTACTTC. It encodes CASSLDRERNEQYF.

This clone appeared once. This chain links TRBV30 with TRBJ2-3; TRBD2 matches 10 bases. V lost 3 bases, J lost 5 bases, and 8 bases stayed unmatched. Germline lookup yields CDR1 GTSNPN and CDR2 SVGIG (reference sequence). The CDR3 has 15 residues. CDR3 sequence reads: CAWSQLAGVVDTQYF. The DNA for the CDR3 is TGTGCCTGGAGCCAGCTAGCGGGAGTGGTAGATACGCAGTATTTT.

The CDR3 DNA reads TGTGCCAGCAGCTTAGGCCTAGCGGGAGTGGGCAATGAGCAGTTCTTC. This encodes CASSLGLAGVGNEQFF. The chain has TRBV7-2 and TRBJ2-1; 10 bases match TRBD2. The CDR3 length is 16 residues. CDR1 SGHTA and CDR2 FQGNSA come from the germline V gene. V lost 1 base and J lost 6; bases outside the gene matches: 6.

The CDR3 nucleotides read TGTGCCAGCAGTTCCCTCCCTAGCATTAGCGGGGAGCTGTTTTTT. Protein: CASSSLPSISGELFF. The V gene is TRBV27, the J gene TRBJ2-2; TRBD2 might be the D (5 bases). This CDR3 is 15 amino acids long. The V and J ends lost 4 bases and 7 bases respectively, with 16 bases between them. CDR1 and CDR2 (germline): MNHEY, SMNVEV (reference sequence).

The rearrangement uses TRBV11-2 and TRBJ2-2, with 12 bases identical to TRBD1. The CDR3 is 18 residues long. Germline CDR1 reads SGHAT; CDR2 reads FQNNGV. J gave up 5 bases and V 5 bases, and 12 bases lay outside the gene matches. CDR3: CASSAAGQGARRTGELFF. As DNA, the CDR3 is TGTGCCAGCAGCGCCGCGGGACAGGGGGCGCGGAGGACCGGGGAGCTGTTTTTT. Looking up the rest from reference TRBV11-2 and TRBJ2-2 gives the full variable domain: EAGVAQSPRYKIIEKRQSVAFWCNPISGHATLYWYQQILGQGPKLLIQFQNNGVVDDSQLPKDRFSAERLKGVDSTLKIQPAKLEDSAVYLCASSAAGQGARRTGELFFGEGSRLTVL.

The chain joins TRBV5-6 to TRBJ2-2; D call uncertain. Trimming left V 1 base short and J 1 base short, with 14 bases between. This CDR3 spans 17 amino acids. Germline V gene lookup returns CDR1 SGHDT and CDR2 YYEEEE. The CDR3 coding sequence is TGTGCCAGCAGCTTGCTCATTTTCGCCGGGAACACCGGGGAGCTGTTTTTT. Protein sequence: CASSLLIFAGNTGELFF.

V usage is TRBV14 and J usage is TRBJ1-1, with D hard to call. V was clipped by 4 bases and J by 4 bases, with 16 bases between them. The CDR3 runs 15 residues. CDR1 is SGHDN and CDR2 is FVKESK in the germline V gene. This CDR3 reads CASSRKGEGLTEAFF. CDR3 DNA: TGTGCCAGCAGCCGAAAGGGAGAGGGCCTCACTGAAGCTTTCTTT. Variable domain in full (rest from reference TRBV14 and TRBJ1-1): EAGVTQFPSHSVIEKGQTVTLRCDPISGHDNLYWYRRVMGKEIKFLLHFVKESKQDESGMPNNRFLAERTGGTYSTLKVQPAELEDSGVYFCASSRKGEGLTEAFFGQGTRLTVV.

V usage is TRBV4-2 and J usage is TRBJ2-3; D gene uncertain. Trimming left V 0 bases short and J 4 bases short, with 11 bases between. This CDR3 has 15 residues. Germline CDR1 LGHNA, CDR2 YNFKEQ. The chain's CDR3 is CASSQETNRADTQYF. CDR3 sequence (DNA): TGTGCCAGCAGCCAAGAAACAAATCGGGCAGATACGCAGTATTTT.

The chain employs TRBV5-4 and TRBJ2-5; 9 bases are a match to TRBD1. Germline CDR1 is SGHNT and CDR2 is YYREEE (reference sequence). V lost 4 bases and J lost 3; bases outside the gene matches: 4. The CDR3 has 14 residues. The DNA for the CDR3 is TGTGCCAGCAGCCCAAGGACAGGGGAAGAGACCCAGTACTTC. This sequence encodes CASSPRTGEETQYF.

As to this clone: One junction end disagrees with the germline gene, perhaps due to a read error. The gene calls are TRBV5-1 and TRBJ2-2; D is possibly TRBD2 (6 bases). The CDR3 runs to 16 residues. CDR1 SGHRS and CDR2 YFSETQ come from the germline V gene. In DNA form, the CDR3 reads TGCGCCAGCAGGTTGGGACTGAAGAAGAACACCGGGGAGCTGTTTTTT. Amino acids: CASRLGLKKNTGELFF.

This chain links TRBV7-3 with TRBJ2-5; 12 nucleotides align to TRBD2. Germline V gives CDR1 SGHTA, CDR2 FQGTGA. Losses at the gene ends were 2 bases for V and 4 bases for J; bases not matched to a gene: 2. This CDR3 has 15 residues. In DNA form, the CDR3 reads TGTGCCAGCAGCTTACTAGCGGGAGGGTTAGAGACCCAGTACTTC. It yields the protein CASSLLAGGLETQYF.

V and J are TRBV6-5 and TRBJ1-2; 10 nucleotides agree with TRBD1. J gave up 6 bases and V 6 bases, and 7 bases lay outside the gene matches. There are 14 residues in the CDR3. Germline loops: CDR1 MNHEY, CDR2 SVGAGI. The CDR3 reads CASRRSGTGDGYTF. Written as DNA, the CDR3 is TGTGCCAGCAGACGCTCCGGGACAGGGGATGGCTACACCTTC.

The chain combines TRBV19 with TRBJ2-3, with 10 bases lining up with TRBD1. There are 16 residues in the CDR3. With 5 bases clipped from V and 2 bases from J, the junction kept 7 bases outside the gene matches. Germline V lookup: CDR1 LNHDA, CDR2 SQIVND (reference sequence). CDR3 sequence reads: CASSVGQGGNTDTQYF. CDR3 coding DNA: TGTGCCAGTAGTGTCGGACAGGGGGGGAACACAGATACGCAGTATTTT.

The J gene is TRBJ1-1, the V gene TRBV28; 9 bases match TRBD1. Germline CDR1 is MDHEN and CDR2 is SYDVKM. The V gene end was trimmed by 4 bases and the J gene end by 6 bases; junction bases not matched to a gene: 9. The CDR3 has 15 residues. As DNA, the CDR3 is TGTGCCAGCAGTTCTCCGGGACAGGGCGTTTCTGAAGCTTTCTTT. Its translation is CASSSPGQGVSEAFF.

This chain connects TRBV27 to TRBJ1-1; 9 nucleotides line up with TRBD1. The CDR3 loop spans 16 amino acids. V lost 5 bases, J lost 1 base, and 8 bases stayed unmatched. The germline V gene encodes CDR1 MNHEY and CDR2 SMNVEV (reference sequence). The CDR3 sequence: CASSLLPGQGNTEAFF. The CDR3 coding sequence is TGTGCCAGCAGTCTGCTCCCGGGACAGGGGAACACTGAAGCTTTCTTT.

The V and J genes are TRBV28 and TRBJ1-5; D is ambiguous. The CDR3 contains 13 residues. With 6 bases removed from V and 7 bases from J, the gap between germline ends came to 13 bases. The V gene's germline CDR1 is MDHEN and CDR2 SYDVKM. CDR3 loop: CASRTGVGQPQHF. CDR3 nucleotide sequence: TGTGCCAGCAGGACCGGGGTCGGACAGCCCCAGCATTTT.